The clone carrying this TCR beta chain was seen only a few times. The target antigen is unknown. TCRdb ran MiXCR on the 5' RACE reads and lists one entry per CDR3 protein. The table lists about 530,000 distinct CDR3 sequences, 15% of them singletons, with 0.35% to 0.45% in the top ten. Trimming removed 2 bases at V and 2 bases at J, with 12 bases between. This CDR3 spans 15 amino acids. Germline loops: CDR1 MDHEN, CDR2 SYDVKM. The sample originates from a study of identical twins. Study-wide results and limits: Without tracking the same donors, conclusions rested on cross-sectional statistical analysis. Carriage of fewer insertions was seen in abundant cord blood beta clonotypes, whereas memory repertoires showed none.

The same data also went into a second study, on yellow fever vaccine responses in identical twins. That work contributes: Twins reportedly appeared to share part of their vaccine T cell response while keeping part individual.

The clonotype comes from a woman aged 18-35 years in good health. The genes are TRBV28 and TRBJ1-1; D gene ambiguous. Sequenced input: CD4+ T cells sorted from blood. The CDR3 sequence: CASSLPPALNTEAFF. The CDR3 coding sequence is TGTGCCAGCAGTTTACCCCCGGCCCTAAACACTGAAGCTTTCTTT.